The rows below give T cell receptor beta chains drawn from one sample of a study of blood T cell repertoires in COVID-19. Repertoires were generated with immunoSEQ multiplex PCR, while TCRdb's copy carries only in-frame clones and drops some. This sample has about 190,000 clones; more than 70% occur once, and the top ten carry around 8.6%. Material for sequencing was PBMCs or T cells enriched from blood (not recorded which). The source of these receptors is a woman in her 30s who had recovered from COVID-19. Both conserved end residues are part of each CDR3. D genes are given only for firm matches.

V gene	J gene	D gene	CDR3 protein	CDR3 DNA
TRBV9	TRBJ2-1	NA	CASSVVDSSYNEQFF	TGTGCCAGCAGCGTAGTGGACTCCTCCTACAATGAGCAGTTCTTC
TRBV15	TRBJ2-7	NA	CATSSQVSEQYF	TGTGCCACCAGCAGTCAGGTTTCCGAGCAGTACTTC
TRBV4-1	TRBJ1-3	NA	CASSQALSGNTIYF	TGCGCCAGCAGCCAAGCCCTGTCCGGAAACACCATATATTTT
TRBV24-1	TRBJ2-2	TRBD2	CATSEGLAGDHYLTGELFF	TGTGCCACCAGTGAAGGACTAGCGGGAGACCACTATTTAACCGGGGAGCTGTTTTTT
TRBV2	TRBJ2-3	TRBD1	CASSEGQGSDTQYF	TGTGCCAGCAGTGAAGGACAGGGGTCAGATACGCAGTATTTT
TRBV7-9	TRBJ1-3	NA	CASSENRVGNTIYF	TGTGCCAGCAGCGAAAACAGGGTTGGAAACACCATATATTTT
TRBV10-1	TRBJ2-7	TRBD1	CARTRDRVAEQYF	TGCGCCAGGACCCGGGACAGGGTAGCCGAGCAGTACTTC
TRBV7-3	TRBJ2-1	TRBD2	CASSLAGGPVEEQFF	TGTGCCAGCAGTTTAGCGGGAGGGCCTGTGGAGGAGCAGTTCTTC
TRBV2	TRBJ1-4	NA	CASRRQGNGKLFF	TGTGCCAGCAGGAGGCAGGGAAACGGAAAACTGTTTTTT
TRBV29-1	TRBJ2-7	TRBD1	CSVGQVGYEQYF	TGCAGCGTGGGACAGGTGGGCTACGAGCAGTACTTC
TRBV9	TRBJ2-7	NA	CASTVEGSYEQYF	TGTGCCAGCACGGTAGAGGGATCCTACGAGCAGTACTTC
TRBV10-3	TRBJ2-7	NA	CAISDPGVNYEQYF	TGTGCCATCAGTGACCCAGGGGTGAACTACGAGCAGTACTTC
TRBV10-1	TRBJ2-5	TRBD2	CASQGTSRKETQYF	TGCGCCAGCCAGGGGACTAGCAGAAAAGAGACCCAGTACTTC
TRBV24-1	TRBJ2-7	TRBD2	CATSEAGTSGLYEQYF	TGTGCCACCAGTGAGGCTGGGACTAGCGGATTATACGAGCAGTACTTC